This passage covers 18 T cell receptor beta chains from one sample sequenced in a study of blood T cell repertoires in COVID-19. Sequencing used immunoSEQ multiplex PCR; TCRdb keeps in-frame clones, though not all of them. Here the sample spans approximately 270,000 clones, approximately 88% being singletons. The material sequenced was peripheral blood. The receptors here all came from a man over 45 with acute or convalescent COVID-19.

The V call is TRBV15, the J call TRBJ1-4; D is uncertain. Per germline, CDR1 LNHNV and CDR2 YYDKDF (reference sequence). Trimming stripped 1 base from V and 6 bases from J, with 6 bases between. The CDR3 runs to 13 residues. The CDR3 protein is CATSRGPDEKLFF. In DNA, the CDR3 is TGTGCCACCAGCAGAGGTCCCGATGAAAAACTGTTTTTT.

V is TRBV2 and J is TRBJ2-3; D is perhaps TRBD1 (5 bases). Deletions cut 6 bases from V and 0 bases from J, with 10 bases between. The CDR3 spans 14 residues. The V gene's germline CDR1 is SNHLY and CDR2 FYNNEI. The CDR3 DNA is TGTGCCAGCAGAAAAGGGGCTAGCACAGATACGCAGTATTTT. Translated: CASRKGASTDTQYF.

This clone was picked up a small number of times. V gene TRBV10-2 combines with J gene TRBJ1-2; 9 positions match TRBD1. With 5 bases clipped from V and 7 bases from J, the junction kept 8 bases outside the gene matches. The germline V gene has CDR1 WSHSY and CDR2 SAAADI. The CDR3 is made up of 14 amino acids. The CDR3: CASSPRQGVFGYTF. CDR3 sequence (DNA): TGCGCCAGCAGTCCCCGACAGGGGGTTTTTGGCTACACCTTC.

This CDR3 is CASSLMEGPETQYF. CDR3 nucleotide sequence: TGTGCCAGCAGCCTAATGGAGGGTCCAGAGACCCAGTACTTC. J is TRBJ2-5 and V is TRBV9, with D possibly matching TRBD2 (6 bases). The V and J ends lost 4 bases and 4 bases respectively, with 14 bases between them. Germline loops: CDR1 SGDLS, CDR2 YYNGEE. The CDR3 extends over 14 amino acids.

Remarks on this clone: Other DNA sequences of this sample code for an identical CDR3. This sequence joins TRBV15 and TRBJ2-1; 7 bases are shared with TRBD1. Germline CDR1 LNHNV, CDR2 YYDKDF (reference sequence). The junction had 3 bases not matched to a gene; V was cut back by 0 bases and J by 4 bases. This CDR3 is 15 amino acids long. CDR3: CATSRDWDSYNEQFF. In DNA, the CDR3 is TGTGCCACCAGCAGAGACTGGGACAGTTACAATGAGCAGTTCTTC.

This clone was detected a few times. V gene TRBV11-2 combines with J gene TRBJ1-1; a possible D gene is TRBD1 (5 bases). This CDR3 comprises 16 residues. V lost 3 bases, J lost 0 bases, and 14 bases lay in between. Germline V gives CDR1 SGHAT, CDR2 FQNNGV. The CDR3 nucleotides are TGTGCCAGCAGCTTGGGGGTGGGACTAATGAACACTGAAGCTTTCTTT. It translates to CASSLGVGLMNTEAFF.

DNA for the CDR3: TGTGCCAGCAGCGTATGGGGCGATATGAACACTGAAGCTTTCTTT. Encoded protein: CASSVWGDMNTEAFF. This sequence joins TRBV9 and TRBJ1-1; TRBD1 might be the D (5 bases). The CDR3 spans 15 residues. The germline V gene has CDR1 SGDLS and CDR2 YYNGEE. The V end lost 1 base, the J end lost 0 bases, and 10 bases lay between the germline ends.

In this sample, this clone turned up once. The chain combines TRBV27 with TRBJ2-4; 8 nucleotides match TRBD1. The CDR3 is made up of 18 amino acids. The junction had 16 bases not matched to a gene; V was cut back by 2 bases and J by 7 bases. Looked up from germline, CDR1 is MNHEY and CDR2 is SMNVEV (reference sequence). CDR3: CASSLSFGTGLSRNIQYF. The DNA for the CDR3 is TGTGCCAGCAGTTTAAGTTTCGGGACAGGCCTTAGTAGGAACATTCAGTACTTC.

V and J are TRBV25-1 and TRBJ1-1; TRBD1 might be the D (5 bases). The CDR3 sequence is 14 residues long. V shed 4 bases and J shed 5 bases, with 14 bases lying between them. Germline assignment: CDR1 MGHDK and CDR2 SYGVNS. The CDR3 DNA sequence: TGTGCCAGCAGTGTAGGGAGGGGCCGGACTGAAGCTTTCTTT. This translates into CASSVGRGRTEAFF. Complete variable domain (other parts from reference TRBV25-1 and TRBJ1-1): EADIYQTPRYLVIGTGKKITLECSQTMGHDKMYWYQQDPGMELHLIHYSYGVNSTEKGDLSSESTVSRIRTEHFPLTLESARPSHTSQYLCASSVGRGRTEAFFGQGTRLTVV.

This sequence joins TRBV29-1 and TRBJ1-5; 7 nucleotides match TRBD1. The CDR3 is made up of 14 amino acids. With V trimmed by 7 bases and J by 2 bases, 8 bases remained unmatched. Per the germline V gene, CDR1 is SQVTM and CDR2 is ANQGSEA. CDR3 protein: CSAGDREGNQPQHF. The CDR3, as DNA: TGCAGCGCCGGAGACAGGGAGGGCAATCAGCCCCAGCATTTT.

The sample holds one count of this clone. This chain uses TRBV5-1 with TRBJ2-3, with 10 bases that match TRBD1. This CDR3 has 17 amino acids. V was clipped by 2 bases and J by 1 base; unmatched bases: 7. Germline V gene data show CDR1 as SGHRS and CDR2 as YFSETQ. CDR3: CASSFYTGTGGTDTQYF. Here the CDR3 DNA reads TGCGCCAGCAGCTTTTATACCGGGACAGGGGGCACAGATACGCAGTATTTT.

CDR3 nucleotides: TGTGCCAGCAGCGACAGGGGGGCCTCCTCCTACGAGCAGTACTTC. Protein product: CASSDRGASSYEQYF. The chain uses TRBV13 and TRBJ2-7, with 9 bases fitting TRBD1. Looked up from germline, CDR1 is PRHDT and CDR2 is FYEKMQ (reference sequence). V was clipped by 5 bases and J by 0 bases; unmatched bases: 5. The CDR3 is made up of 15 amino acids.

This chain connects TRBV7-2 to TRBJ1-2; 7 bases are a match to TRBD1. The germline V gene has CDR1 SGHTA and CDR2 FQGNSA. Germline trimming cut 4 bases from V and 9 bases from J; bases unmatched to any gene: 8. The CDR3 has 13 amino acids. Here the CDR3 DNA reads TGTGCCAGCAGCTCCAGGGGGAAAATGAGCTACACCTTC. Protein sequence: CASSSRGKMSYTF.

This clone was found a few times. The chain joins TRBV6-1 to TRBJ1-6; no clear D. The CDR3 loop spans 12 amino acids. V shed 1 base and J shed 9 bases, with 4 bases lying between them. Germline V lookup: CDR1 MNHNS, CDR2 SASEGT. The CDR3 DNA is TGTGCCAGCAGTGAAGGCAGTTCACCCCTCCACTTT. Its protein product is CASSEGSSPLHF.

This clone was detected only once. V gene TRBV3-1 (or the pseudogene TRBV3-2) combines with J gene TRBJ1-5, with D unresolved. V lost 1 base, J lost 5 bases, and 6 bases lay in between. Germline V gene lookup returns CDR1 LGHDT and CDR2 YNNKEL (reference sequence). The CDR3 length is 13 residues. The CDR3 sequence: CASSQGADQPQHF. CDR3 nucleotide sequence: TGTGCCAGCAGCCAAGGGGCTGATCAGCCCCAGCATTTT.

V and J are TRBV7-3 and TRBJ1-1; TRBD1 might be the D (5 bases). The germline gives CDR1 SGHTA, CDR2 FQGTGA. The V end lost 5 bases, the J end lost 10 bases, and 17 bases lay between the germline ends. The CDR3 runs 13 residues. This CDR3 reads CASSPSEGSGAFF. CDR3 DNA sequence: TGTGCCAGCAGCCCCTCGGAGGGGTCGGGAGCTTTCTTT.

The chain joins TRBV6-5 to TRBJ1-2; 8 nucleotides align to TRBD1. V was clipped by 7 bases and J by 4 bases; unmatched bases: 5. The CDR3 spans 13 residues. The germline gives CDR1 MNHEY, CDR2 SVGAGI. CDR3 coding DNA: TGTGCCAGCACCGGACAGGGAGTCTATGGCTACACCTTC. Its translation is CASTGQGVYGYTF.

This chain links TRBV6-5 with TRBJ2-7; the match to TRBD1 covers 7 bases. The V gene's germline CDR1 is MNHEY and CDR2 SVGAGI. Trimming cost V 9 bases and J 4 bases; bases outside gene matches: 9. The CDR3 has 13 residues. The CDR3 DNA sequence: TGTGCCAGTGCAGTCACAGGGGCGTACGAGCAGTACTTC. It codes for CASAVTGAYEQYF.